A selection of T cell receptor beta chains follows, all from one sample in a study of blood T cell repertoires in COVID-19. Produced via immunoSEQ multiplex PCR; TCRdb's table is partial and in-frame only. The profile shows about 220,000 clones, approximately 92% of them singletons. Sequencing used PBMCs or T cells enriched from blood (not recorded which). These receptors were collected from a woman between 18 and 30 years old in a cohort exposed to, infected with or recovered from COVID-19 (not recorded which). The CDR3 runs from the conserved cysteine through the conserved F or W. D genes are given only for firm matches. Expanded clones are given a class, and other clones once, few, many or no size at all.

D gene,V gene,clone size,J gene,CDR3 length,CDR3 protein,CDR3 DNA
TRBD1,TRBV2,-,TRBJ1-1,11,CASNRGAEAFF,TGTGCCAGCAACAGGGGAGCTGAAGCTTTCTTT
-,TRBV29-1,-,TRBJ2-3,13,CSVARGRTDTQYF,TGCAGCGTTGCCAGGGGACGGACAGATACGCAGTATTTT
-,TRBV19,-,TRBJ1-4,16,CASSFAGADSNEKLFF,TGTGCCAGTAGTTTTGCTGGGGCAGACTCTAATGAAAAACTGTTTTTT
TRBD2,TRBV3-1/TRBV3-2,-,TRBJ2-1,17,CASSQVAGRAGYNEQFF,TGTGCCAGCAGCCAAGTGGCCGGGAGGGCAGGCTACAATGAGCAGTTCTTC
-,TRBV27,-,TRBJ1-1,14,CASSLSPGNTEAFF,TGTGCCAGCAGTTTATCACCAGGGAACACTGAAGCTTTCTTT
-,TRBV5-1,few,TRBJ2-3,15,CASSLGAEGTDTQYF,TGCGCCAGCAGCTTGGGGGCAGAAGGCACAGATACGCAGTATTTT
TRBD1,TRBV7-9,-,TRBJ1-6,14,CASSLQGAGSPLHF,TGTGCCAGCAGCTTACAGGGGGCAGGGTCACCCCTCCACTTT
TRBD1,TRBV6-5,once,TRBJ2-1,15,CASSTGTGPRNEQFF,TGTGCCAGCAGCACCGGGACAGGGCCTCGGAATGAGCAGTTCTTC
-,TRBV7-9,-,TRBJ1-1,13,CAIGGFSDTEAFF,TGTGCCATCGGAGGGTTTTCGGACACTGAAGCTTTCTTT
-,TRBV5-6,-,TRBJ2-1,16,CASSLLTGDAYNEQFF,TGTGCCAGCAGCTTACTAACGGGGGACGCGTACAATGAGCAGTTCTTC
-,TRBV7-8,-,TRBJ2-2,15,CASSHGTRGTGELFF,TGTGCCAGCAGCCACGGGACTCGCGGGACCGGGGAGCTGTTTTTT
-,TRBV5-6,once,TRBJ2-1,15,CASGFLGTHYNEQFF,TGTGCCAGCGGGTTTCTCGGGACTCATTACAATGAGCAGTTCTTC
-,TRBV11-2,-,TRBJ2-5,20,CASSLDNLGWGLGPKETQYF,TGTGCCAGCAGCTTAGATAATCTGGGGTGGGGGCTCGGGCCCAAAGAGACCCAGTACTTC
TRBD1,TRBV29-1,once,TRBJ1-1,14,CSAIPGGPNTEAFF,TGCAGTGCGATTCCAGGGGGTCCGAACACTGAAGCTTTCTTT
-,TRBV7-9,-,TRBJ2-7,12,CASSLGAYEQYF,TGTGCCAGCAGCTTAGGGGCTTACGAGCAGTACTTC
-,TRBV29-1,-,TRBJ1-1,13,CSVDQGPNTEAFF,TGCAGCGTTGACCAGGGGCCGAACACTGAAGCTTTCTTT
TRBD1,TRBV4-1,-,TRBJ1-6,16,CASSQGARDRGSPLHF,TGCGCCAGCAGCCAAGGCGCCCGAGACAGGGGATCACCCCTCCACTTT
-,TRBV19,-,TRBJ2-5,16,CASSFGVRATQETQYF,TGTGCCAGTAGTTTCGGGGTTCGAGCTACACAAGAGACCCAGTACTTC
-,TRBV19,-,TRBJ2-7,13,CASSRVSRSEQYF,TGTGCCAGTTCTCGGGTTTCAAGGAGCGAGCAGTACTTC
-,TRBV10-1,once,TRBJ1-1,13,CASSATGITEAFF,TGCGCCAGCAGTGCTACAGGGATTACTGAAGCTTTCTTT
TRBD2,TRBV6-5,-,TRBJ2-1,16,CASSYSSSGGGNEQFF,TGTGCCAGCAGTTACTCGAGTAGCGGGGGGGGTAATGAGCAGTTCTTC
TRBD1,TRBV5-8,-,TRBJ2-1,16,CASSLGGQGVRDEQFF,TGTGCCAGCAGCTTGGGGGGACAGGGCGTTAGGGATGAGCAGTTCTTC
TRBD1,TRBV5-1,-,TRBJ2-7,17,CASSLVGGTGVFYEQYF,TGCGCCAGCAGCTTGGTGGGCGGGACAGGGGTCTTCTACGAGCAGTACTTC
TRBD1,TRBV5-1,-,TRBJ1-5,15,CASSLGTGRGSAQHF,TGCGCCAGCAGCCTTGGGACAGGTCGGGGGTCAGCCCAGCATTTT
-,TRBV27,-,TRBJ1-5,13,CASSLQGNQPQHF,TGTGCCAGCAGTTTACAGGGCAATCAGCCCCAGCATTTT
TRBD1,TRBV27,-,TRBJ1-2,13,CASTRQGNYGYTF,TGTGCCAGCACAAGACAGGGCAACTATGGCTACACCTTC